The 13 T cell receptor beta chains below all came from one sample that was sequenced in a study of OX40 agonist ivuxolimab in advanced cancers. Libraries came from the immunoSEQ multiplex PCR assay. What TCRdb holds here is the immuneACCESS table cut down to in-frame rearrangements. Part of the clones is not present; checked against another copy, under half of the missing clones reflect an unresolved V gene, and the others are unexplained. The sample table holds about 71,000 clones, of which around 84% were seen once. The ten largest clones add up to about 0.72% of the sample. Sequencing used CD4+ or CD8+ T cells sorted from blood, obtained in a trial of the OX40 agonist ivuxolimab. These receptors all stem from an adult with an advanced solid tumor such as melanoma, head and neck, liver or kidney cancer.

V and J are TRBV7-9 and TRBJ2-3; D is perhaps TRBD2 (6 bases). From germline, CDR1 is SEHNR and CDR2 FQNEAQ (reference sequence). This CDR3 comprises 16 residues. V was clipped by 6 bases and J by 2 bases, with 18 bases between them. CDR3 amino acids: CASSTGRGEDTDTQYF. As DNA, the CDR3 is TGTGCCAGCAGTACCGGACGAGGGGAGGACACAGATACGCAGTATTTT. The variable domain in full, with the rest retrieved from reference TRBV7-9 and TRBJ2-3, is DTGVSQNPRHKITKRGQNVTFRCDPISEHNRLYWYRQTLGQGPEFLTYFQNEAQLEKSRLLSDRFSAERPKGSFSTLEIQRTEQGDSAMYLCASSTGRGEDTDTQYFGPGTRLTVL.

As DNA, the CDR3 is TGTGCCAGCAGACCACAGGGAGATCAAAATCAGCCCCAGCATTTT. It codes for CASRPQGDQNQPQHF. This chain uses TRBV28 with TRBJ1-5; tentative D call: TRBD1 (6 bases). The germline V and J ends were trimmed by 6 bases and 4 bases, with 16 bases remaining between them. The CDR3 has 15 residues. In germline, CDR1 is MDHEN, CDR2 SYDVKM.

CDR3: CASSASYEQYF. The CDR3 coding sequence is TGTGCCAGCAGTGCCTCCTACGAGCAGTACTTC. This chain joins TRBV6-5 and TRBJ2-7; unclear D gene. CDR3 size: 11 residues. Between the trimmed V and J ends, which lost 5 bases and 0 bases, there was a span of 2 bases. CDR1 is MNHEY and CDR2 is SVGAGI in the germline V gene.

The chain uses TRBV5-4 and TRBJ1-2; D unclear. Deletions cut 0 bases from V and 2 bases from J, with 2 bases between. This CDR3 has 12 amino acids. Germline CDR1 reads SGHNT; CDR2 reads YYREEE (reference sequence). CDR3 protein: CASSLENYGYTF. CDR3 DNA: TGTGCCAGCAGCTTGGAAAACTATGGCTACACCTTC.

Only one count was recorded for this clone. The chain recombines TRBV5-5 with TRBJ2-3, with D unresolved. Germline V CDR1 and CDR2: SGHKS, YYEKEE (reference sequence). CDR3 length equals 16 residues. Between the trimmed V and J ends, which lost 6 bases and 0 bases, there was a span of 17 bases. DNA of the CDR3: TGTGCCAGCAACCAATTCAGGCCTACTAGCACAGATACGCAGTATTTT. It specifies CASNQFRPTSTDTQYF.

The rearrangement uses TRBV4-1 and TRBJ2-5; weak D call: TRBD1 (5 bases). The V gene lost 0 bases and the J gene lost 2 bases, with 13 bases spanning the gap. Per the germline V gene, CDR1 is MGHRA and CDR2 is YSYEKL. The CDR3 spans 16 residues. In DNA, the CDR3 is TGCGCCAGCAGCCAAGAGGCAAACAGGCCTCAAGAGACCCAGTACTTC. Translation gives CASSQEANRPQETQYF.

The chain has TRBV21-1 and TRBJ1-4; the D call in the table, TRBD1, was not verified against the DNA. TRBV21-1 is shown as a pseudogene. CDR3 length: 18 amino acids. The CDR3 DNA reads as TGTGCCAGCAGCGTCCGGGACAGGGGATTCGGGACTAATGAAAAACTGTTTTTT. It specifies CASSVRDRGFGTNEKLFF.

The CDR3, as DNA: TGCAGCGTTGAGTTTGAGCAGTACTTC. Protein product: CSVEFEQYF. The chain links TRBV29-1 to TRBJ2-7, with D uncertain. Trimming removed 3 bases from V and 7 bases from J, with 4 bases in between. CDR1 SQVTM and CDR2 ANQGSEA come from the germline V gene. The CDR3 totals 9 residues.

The rearrangement links TRBV27 to TRBJ1-2; D unresolved. The CDR3 loop spans 15 amino acids. The V end was cut by 2 bases, the J end by 3 bases, with 13 bases between. The germline gives CDR1 MNHEY, CDR2 SMNVEV (reference sequence). Here the CDR3 reads CASSLSWEGDYGYTF. DNA for the CDR3: TGTGCCAGCAGTTTAAGTTGGGAAGGTGACTATGGCTACACCTTC.

The chain combines TRBV7-8 with TRBJ2-1; D remains ambiguous. Germline V gene data show CDR1 as SGHVS and CDR2 as FQNEAQ. This CDR3 is built from 16 residues. Deletions cut 1 base from V and 7 bases from J, with 17 bases between. The CDR3 DNA reads TGTGCCAGCAGCTTAGGTCCGGCCCTACCTGGGAATGAGCAGTTCTTC. This translates into CASSLGPALPGNEQFF.

The chain recombines TRBV27 with TRBJ1-6; 7 bases are a match to TRBD1. Looked up from germline, CDR1 is MNHEY and CDR2 is SMNVEV (reference sequence). The CDR3 extends over 18 amino acids. The V and J ends lost 3 bases and 11 bases, in that order; junction bases with no gene match: 19. The CDR3 coding sequence is TGTGCCAGCAGTTTGGACTATATCTCGGACAGGCTCCGGGCACCCCTCCACTTT. This sequence encodes CASSLDYISDRLRAPLHF.

The rearrangement links TRBV6-6 to TRBJ1-5; weak D call: TRBD1 (5 bases). Germline lookup yields CDR1 MNHNY and CDR2 SVGAGI (reference sequence). Trimming took off 10 bases at V and 5 bases at J, with 15 bases between the two ends. The CDR3 consists of 13 residues. The CDR3 is CATEMGGDQPQHF. In nucleotides, the CDR3 is TGTGCCACCGAGATGGGGGGGGATCAGCCCCAGCATTTT.

This clone was recorded once. V usage is TRBV6-4 and J usage is TRBJ2-1, with D possibly TRBD2 on 6 matching bases. Between the trimmed V and J ends, which lost 6 bases and 6 bases, there was a span of 15 bases. The CDR3 covers 14 residues. Germline V lookup: CDR1 MRHNA, CDR2 SNTAGT. Here the CDR3 reads CASSAGLGSNEQFF. CDR3 nucleotides: TGTGCCAGCAGCGCGGGACTCGGGAGCAATGAGCAGTTCTTC.